This is a list of T cell receptor beta chains from one sample in a study of blood T cell repertoires in COVID-19. The assay was immunoSEQ multiplex PCR, and TCRdb's table has in-frame clones only and misses some. Here the sample spans 250,000 to 350,000 clones, roughly 90% being singletons. Source material: peripheral blood. The receptors shown here come from a woman in her 30s with COVID-19, enrolled during active disease. Both conserved end residues are part of each CDR3. The order of the fields is clone size, D gene, J gene, V gene, CDR3 protein, CDR3 DNA. D genes are given only for firm matches. Where a row states a size, it is once, few, many or the class of an expanded clone; other rows omit it.

clone_size: NA
d_call: TRBD2
j_call: TRBJ2-5
v_call: TRBV24-1
cdr3_aa: CATSDPSGRLGETQYF
cdr3_nt: TGTGCCACCAGTGATCCTAGCGGGAGGTTGGGGGAGACCCAGTACTTC

clone_size: few
d_call: TRBD2
j_call: TRBJ2-7
v_call: TRBV30
cdr3_aa: CAWSRGASGSNEQYF
cdr3_nt: TGTGCCTGGAGTCGAGGGGCTAGCGGGAGTAACGAGCAGTACTTC

clone_size: NA
d_call: NA
j_call: TRBJ2-7
v_call: TRBV5-8
cdr3_aa: CASSLMRIGEQYF
cdr3_nt: TGTGCCAGCAGCTTGATGCGGATCGGCGAGCAGTACTTC

clone_size: NA
d_call: NA
j_call: TRBJ2-7
v_call: TRBV28
cdr3_aa: CASSPPGLPQQYF
cdr3_nt: TGTGCCAGCAGTCCCCCGGGACTCCCCCAGCAGTACTTC

clone_size: NA
d_call: NA
j_call: TRBJ2-1
v_call: TRBV7-9
cdr3_aa: CASSLEEGQFF
cdr3_nt: TGTGCCAGCAGCTTAGAGGAGGGGCAGTTCTTC

clone_size: few
d_call: NA
j_call: TRBJ1-4
v_call: TRBV7-9
cdr3_aa: CASSSTSQEKLFF
cdr3_nt: TGTGCCAGCAGCTCAACCAGTCAGGAAAAACTGTTTTTT

clone_size: few
d_call: NA
j_call: TRBJ1-1
v_call: TRBV4-1
cdr3_aa: CASSQTLVRGPAEAFF
cdr3_nt: TGCGCCAGCAGCCAGACTTTAGTCCGTGGCCCAGCTGAAGCTTTCTTT

clone_size: NA
d_call: NA
j_call: TRBJ1-1
v_call: TRBV9
cdr3_aa: CASSAGSRGTEAFF
cdr3_nt: TGTGCCAGCAGTGCGGGGTCTCGGGGCACTGAAGCTTTCTTT

clone_size: NA
d_call: NA
j_call: TRBJ1-6
v_call: TRBV2
cdr3_aa: CASSEEGGSPLHF
cdr3_nt: TGTGCCAGCAGTGAGGAGGGCGGCTCACCCCTCCACTTT

clone_size: once
d_call: TRBD1
j_call: TRBJ1-2
v_call: TRBV27
cdr3_aa: CASSLSTGDWYGYTF
cdr3_nt: TGTGCCAGCAGTCTTTCGACAGGGGATTGGTATGGCTACACCTTC

clone_size: NA
d_call: NA
j_call: TRBJ2-4
v_call: TRBV2
cdr3_aa: CASSKREDIQYF
cdr3_nt: TGTGCCAGCAGTAAAAGGGAGGACATTCAGTACTTC

clone_size: NA
d_call: NA
j_call: TRBJ2-7
v_call: TRBV27
cdr3_aa: CASSLRGGNEQYF
cdr3_nt: TGTGCCAGCAGTCTTAGGGGGGGCAACGAGCAGTACTTC

clone_size: once
d_call: TRBD1
j_call: TRBJ2-7
v_call: TRBV30
cdr3_aa: CAWSLGQGAYEQYF
cdr3_nt: TGTGCCTGGAGTCTCGGACAGGGGGCCTACGAGCAGTACTTC

clone_size: NA
d_call: NA
j_call: TRBJ1-1
v_call: TRBV6-5
cdr3_aa: CASRWTSPEAFF
cdr3_nt: TGTGCCAGCAGGTGGACAAGCCCTGAAGCTTTCTTT

clone_size: NA
d_call: NA
j_call: TRBJ1-2
v_call: TRBV5-1
cdr3_aa: CASSLSVGGANYGYTF
cdr3_nt: TGCGCCAGCAGCTTGTCGGTCGGCGGAGCGAACTATGGCTACACCTTC

clone_size: once
d_call: NA
j_call: TRBJ2-7
v_call: TRBV5-1
cdr3_aa: CASSPGGGRGYYEQYF
cdr3_nt: TGCGCCAGCAGCCCGGGAGGGGGCCGGGGGTACTACGAGCAGTACTTC

clone_size: NA
d_call: NA
j_call: TRBJ1-5
v_call: TRBV7-8
cdr3_aa: CASSAQGLESQHF
cdr3_nt: TGTGCCAGCAGCGCCCAGGGTCTCGAGTCACAGCATTTT

clone_size: NA
d_call: NA
j_call: TRBJ1-2
v_call: TRBV5-4
cdr3_aa: CASSLPGVYGYTF
cdr3_nt: TGTGCCAGCAGCTTGCCGGGGGTCTATGGCTACACCTTC

clone_size: NA
d_call: NA
j_call: TRBJ2-3
v_call: TRBV6-2/TRBV6-3
cdr3_aa: CASSSANREDTQYF
cdr3_nt: TGTGCCAGCAGTTCCGCGAACAGGGAAGATACGCAGTATTTT

clone_size: NA
d_call: TRBD1
j_call: TRBJ2-7
v_call: TRBV30
cdr3_aa: CAWSPGQTTYEQYF
cdr3_nt: TGTGCCTGGAGCCCGGGACAGACAACCTACGAGCAGTACTTC

clone_size: NA
d_call: TRBD1
j_call: TRBJ1-2
v_call: TRBV4-2
cdr3_aa: CASSQPGQGYGYTF
cdr3_nt: TGTGCCAGCAGCCAACCGGGACAGGGCTATGGCTACACCTTC

clone_size: NA
d_call: NA
j_call: TRBJ2-7
v_call: TRBV6-2/TRBV6-3
cdr3_aa: CASSRPGLVNSYEQYF
cdr3_nt: TGTGCCAGCAGTCGGCCGGGACTCGTAAACTCCTACGAGCAGTACTTC

clone_size: NA
d_call: NA
j_call: TRBJ2-7
v_call: TRBV21-1
cdr3_aa: CASSVSVAGGPYEQYF
cdr3_nt: TGTGCCAGCTCCGTATCTGTAGCGGGAGGGCCTTACGAGCAGTACTTC

clone_size: few
d_call: NA
j_call: TRBJ1-1
v_call: TRBV2
cdr3_aa: CASLGGNTEAFF
cdr3_nt: TGTGCCAGCCTCGGGGGGAACACTGAAGCTTTCTTT

clone_size: NA
d_call: TRBD1
j_call: TRBJ1-5
v_call: TRBV27
cdr3_aa: CASKGTVNQPQHF
cdr3_nt: TGTGCCAGCAAAGGGACAGTCAATCAGCCCCAGCATTTT

clone_size: NA
d_call: NA
j_call: TRBJ2-7
v_call: TRBV18
cdr3_aa: CASSPLADEQYF
cdr3_nt: TGTGCCAGCTCACCACTAGCGGACGAGCAGTACTTC

clone_size: few
d_call: NA
j_call: TRBJ1-1
v_call: TRBV9
cdr3_aa: CASSTPGAGNTEAFF
cdr3_nt: TGTGCCAGCAGCACACCAGGGGCAGGAAACACTGAAGCTTTCTTT